One sample yielded the 27 T cell receptor beta chains listed below, sequenced in a study of T-cell reconstitution after alpha-beta-depleted transplantation in children. Molecular barcoding with unique molecular identifiers was used for the TCRbeta library. TCRdb reprocessed the PCR reads via MiXCR and lists one record per CDR3 protein. The table has approximately 1,000,000 distinct CDR3 sequences, about 29% seen once. This material consisted of PBMCs, mostly from graft donor cells, taken 360 days after TCRalphabeta/CD19-depleted stem cell transplant. The receptors here all came from a boy under three years old who had a stem cell transplant for SCID, so the T cells may come from the graft donor.

This rearrangement joins TRBV28 to TRBJ1-2; D not certain. This CDR3 has 13 amino acids. Trimming removed 4 bases from V and 4 bases from J, with 10 bases in between. CDR1 is MDHEN and CDR2 is SYDVKM in the germline V gene. CDR3 bases: TGTGCCAGCAGTTCGGACCGACCCTATGGCTACACCTTC. Amino acid sequence: CASSSDRPYGYTF.

This clonotype occurred a few times. The chain joins TRBV4-1 to TRBJ2-7; D ambiguous. There are 15 residues in the CDR3. Germline assignment: CDR1 MGHRA and CDR2 YSYEKL. V lost 2 bases and J lost 2, with 13 bases in between. CDR3 amino acids: CASSQYNGPAYEQYF. In DNA form, the CDR3 reads TGCGCCAGCAGCCAATATAACGGACCGGCCTACGAGCAGTACTTC.

This clonotype has more than one count but fewer than ten. The chain employs TRBV5-1 and TRBJ2-2, with D maybe TRBD1 (6 bases). The germline V and J ends were trimmed by 5 bases and 1 base, with 15 bases remaining between them. CDR3 size: 16 residues. Germline V gene lookup returns CDR1 SGHRS and CDR2 YFSETQ. CDR3 nucleotide sequence: TGCGCCAGCAGACCGCGGACAGATCTGAACACCGGGGAGCTGTTTTTT. As protein: CASRPRTDLNTGELFF. Based on the CDR3 plus reference TRBV5-1 and TRBJ2-2, the full variable domain is KAGVTQTPRYLIKTRGQQVTLSCSPISGHRSVSWYQQTPGQGLQFLFEYFSETQRNKGNFPGRFSGRQFSNSRSEMNVSTLELGDSALYLCASRPRTDLNTGELFFGEGSRLTVL.

J is TRBJ2-2 and V is TRBV20-1, with TRBD2 as a possible D gene (6 bases). CDR3 length: 15 amino acids. From germline, CDR1 is DFQATT and CDR2 SNEGSKA (reference sequence). The V gene lost 1 base and the J gene lost 3 bases, with 12 bases spanning the gap. This chain's CDR3 is CSARAEGPYTGELFF. The CDR3 bases are TGCAGTGCTAGAGCGGAGGGGCCGTACACCGGGGAGCTGTTTTTT.

This chain uses TRBV7-2 with TRBJ2-3, with 8 bases identical to TRBD2. V gave up 1 base and J gave up 10 bases; unmatched junction bases: 7. This CDR3 has 14 residues. Germline V CDR1 and CDR2: SGHTA, FQGNSA. Written as DNA, the CDR3 is TGTGCCAGCAGCTTAGATCCGAGCGGGGGAGCGCAGTATTTT. Translated: CASSLDPSGGAQYF.

This clonotype was seen ten or more times. The chain links TRBV7-9 to TRBJ2-1; D is ambiguous. This CDR3 comprises 12 residues. V lost 7 bases, J lost 4 bases, and 8 bases lay in between. Germline loops: CDR1 SEHNR, CDR2 FQNEAQ (reference sequence). The DNA for the CDR3 is TGTGCCAGCATGGTCAGGTACAATGAGCAGTTCTTC. Its translation is CASMVRYNEQFF.

J is TRBJ2-1 and V is TRBV11-2, with TRBD2 matching 13 bases. The CDR3 covers 18 residues. The V gene end was trimmed by 3 bases and the J gene end by 3 bases; junction bases not matched to a gene: 8. From germline, CDR1 is SGHAT and CDR2 FQNNGV. The CDR3 DNA is TGTGCCAGCAGCTTGAGACTAGCGGGGGGCCTGTTCTACAATGAGCAGTTCTTC. It specifies CASSLRLAGGLFYNEQFF.

This chain links TRBV12-3 or TRBV12-4 with TRBJ2-2; D uncertain. The CDR3 length is 15 residues. The V end was cut by 6 bases, the J end by 1 base, with 12 bases between. The CDR3 bases are TGTGCCAGCAGCCCCTCGATGGAGAACACCGGGGAGCTGTTTTTT. It encodes CASSPSMENTGELFF.

The chain employs TRBV20-1 and TRBJ2-5; 8 positions agree with TRBD2. Germline-derived CDR1 and CDR2 are DFQATT and SNEGSKA (reference sequence). The CDR3 contains 17 residues. V shed 8 bases and J 0 bases; nucleotides not matched to a gene: 17. The CDR3 DNA reads as TGCAGTTGTCAAGAGAGAGGATCACTAGCGGACCAAGAGACCCAGTACTTC. Translating it yields CSCQERGSLADQETQYF.

This chain connects TRBV28 to TRBJ2-7, with D possibly TRBD1 on 6 matching bases. The CDR3 extends over 15 amino acids. V lost 1 base and J lost 2, with 12 bases in between. Germline CDR1 and CDR2: MDHEN and SYDVKM. The chain's CDR3 is CASSLLGGAPYEQYF. Written as DNA, the CDR3 is TGTGCCAGCAGTTTATTAGGGGGTGCTCCCTACGAGCAGTACTTC. The complete variable domain, with remaining parts taken from reference TRBV28 and TRBJ2-7, reads DVKVTQSSRYLVKRTGEKVFLECVQDMDHENMFWYRQDPGLGLRLIYFSYDVKMKEKGDIPEGYSVSREKKERFSLILESASTNQTSMYLCASSLLGGAPYEQYFGPGTRLTVT.

This clonotype was counted between two and nine times. The CDR3 DNA follows: TGCAGTGCTAGACGGATGGACGAGCAGTACTTC. Protein product: CSARRMDEQYF. V and J are TRBV20-1 and TRBJ2-7; D is unresolved. Per germline, CDR1 DFQATT and CDR2 SNEGSKA (reference sequence). This CDR3 has 11 amino acids. V was trimmed by 2 bases and J by 5 bases, leaving 7 bases between them.

This clonotype has just one count. The chain joins TRBV12-3 or TRBV12-4 to TRBJ2-7; D is unclear. Between the trimmed V and J ends, which lost 1 base and 2 bases, there was a span of 12 bases. The CDR3 is 15 residues long. The CDR3 here is CASSLVAALPYEQYF. CDR3 nucleotides: TGTGCCAGCAGTTTAGTGGCTGCGCTCCCCTACGAGCAGTACTTC.

There are a few counts of this clonotype. V usage is TRBV29-1 and J usage is TRBJ2-1; 8 nucleotides align to TRBD1. The V segment lost 4 bases and the J segment 5 bases; nucleotides outside the gene matches: 7. The CDR3 runs 14 residues. Germline values: CDR1 SQVTM, CDR2 ANQGSEA. The CDR3 bases are TGCAGCGTTGTGGTCAGGGGGCGCGACAATGAGCAGTTCTTC. The encoded protein is CSVVVRGRDNEQFF.

This clonotype was picked up a small number of times. V usage is TRBV7-2 and J usage is TRBJ2-4, with 8 positions matching TRBD1. The CDR3 totals 16 residues. From germline, CDR1 is SGHTA and CDR2 FQGNSA. J was trimmed by 0 bases and V by 0 bases; bases with no gene match: 1. CDR3 residues: CASSLAGQGAKNIQYF. For the CDR3, the DNA is TGTGCCAGCAGCTTAGCAGGACAGGGAGCCAAAAACATTCAGTACTTC.

In this sample, this clonotype turned up a few times. The chain recombines TRBV3-1 with TRBJ1-5; D is undetermined. This CDR3 comprises 13 residues. Germline CDR1 LGHDT, CDR2 YNNKEL (reference sequence). Trimming took 0 bases from V and 6 from J, leaving 6 bases between them. DNA of the CDR3: TGTGCCAGCAGCCAAGATCGACTTCAGCCCCAGCATTTT. Encoded protein: CASSQDRLQPQHF.

The rearrangement links TRBV5-1 to TRBJ2-2; a weak D match, TRBD1 (5 bases). Germline V lookup: CDR1 SGHRS, CDR2 YFSETQ. The CDR3 spans 16 residues. Trimming left V 4 bases short and J 1 base short, with 14 bases between. The CDR3 nucleotides are TGCGCCAGCAGCCCCCAACCAACAGGGAACACCGGGGAGCTGTTTTTT. This encodes CASSPQPTGNTGELFF. Full variable domain (remainder filled in from reference TRBV5-1 and TRBJ2-2): KAGVTQTPRYLIKTRGQQVTLSCSPISGHRSVSWYQQTPGQGLQFLFEYFSETQRNKGNFPGRFSGRQFSNSRSEMNVSTLELGDSALYLCASSPQPTGNTGELFFGEGSRLTVL.

V usage is TRBV5-1 and J usage is TRBJ2-5; 12 bases align to TRBD2. CDR1 and CDR2 from the germline V gene are SGHRS and YFSETQ. Trimming at V came to 5 bases and at J to 0 bases, leaving 8 bases not matched to a gene. This CDR3 region has 17 residues. CDR3 protein: CASSLGLAGKYQETQYF. CDR3 DNA: TGCGCCAGCAGTCTCGGACTAGCGGGGAAGTACCAAGAGACCCAGTACTTC.

The V call is TRBV7-8, the J call TRBJ2-2; D not resolved. The CDR3 length is 16 residues. Between the trimmed V and J ends, which lost 3 bases and 3 bases, there was a span of 14 bases. Germline CDR1 reads SGHVS; CDR2 reads FQNEAQ. This CDR3 is CASSFGPGGDTGELFF. The DNA for the CDR3 is TGTGCCAGCAGCTTCGGCCCCGGTGGCGACACCGGGGAGCTGTTTTTT. The full variable domain, its missing parts supplied by reference TRBV7-8 and TRBJ2-2, is GAGVSQSPRYKVAKRGQDVALRCDPISGHVSLFWYQQALGQGPEFLTYFQNEAQLDKSGLPSDRFFAERPEGSVSTLKIQRTQQEDSAVYLCASSFGPGGDTGELFFGEGSRLTVL.

By frequency in the sample, this clonotype is large (0.1 to 1%). The chain uses TRBV28 and TRBJ2-7; D unclear. V lost 1 base and J lost 3, with 10 bases in between. The length of the CDR3 is 14 residues. CDR1 is MDHEN, CDR2 SYDVKM, per germline. The CDR3 sequence: CASSLFPGDYEQYF. CDR3 bases: TGTGCCAGCAGTTTATTCCCAGGAGACTACGAGCAGTACTTC.

The count of this clonotype is one. The chain combines TRBV10-3 with TRBJ1-6, with unresolved D. This CDR3 region has 14 residues. V lost 6 bases and J 8 bases, leaving 14 bases between the germline ends. Germline CDR1 and CDR2: ENHRY and SYGVKD. The CDR3 spells CAISKSKGDSPLHF. For the CDR3, the DNA is TGTGCCATCAGCAAGTCGAAAGGTGATTCACCCCTCCACTTT.

This clonotype was recorded a few times. The CDR3 nucleotides read TGTGCCAGCAGCTCGGTGGGGGGCGGCGATGAGCAGTTCTTC. Translation gives CASSSVGGGDEQFF. V is TRBV7-3 and J is TRBJ2-1; possibly TRBD1 or TRBD2 for D (6 bases each). The CDR3 has 14 amino acids. Germline V gene data show CDR1 as SGHTA and CDR2 as FQGTGA. Trimming shortened V by 4 bases and J by 8 bases, and 15 bases separated the two germline ends.

This clonotype was counted ten times or more. The CDR3 DNA follows: TGTGCCTGGGATGTCTCAGGCGACGGGACAGTGGGGACCTACGAGCAGTACTTC. Protein product: CAWDVSGDGTVGTYEQYF. The V gene is TRBV30, the J gene TRBJ2-7; the match to TRBD1 covers 7 bases. Germline CDR1 is GTSNPN and CDR2 is SVGIG (reference sequence). The ends lost 5 bases at V and 2 bases at J; junction bases unmatched: 21. This CDR3 is built from 18 residues.

A single count supports this clonotype. The CDR3 sequence: CASSLDPPTSGGDTQYF. The CDR3 region has the DNA TGTGCCAGCAGCTTAGATCCCCCGACTAGCGGGGGGGATACGCAGTATTTT. The chain is built from TRBV11-2 and TRBJ2-3; 13 nucleotides agree with TRBD2. Germline CDR1 SGHAT, CDR2 FQNNGV. The CDR3 totals 17 residues. The V gene end was trimmed by 0 bases and the J gene end by 6 bases; junction bases not matched to a gene: 6. Full variable domain (missing parts from reference TRBV11-2 and TRBJ2-3): EAGVAQSPRYKIIEKRQSVAFWCNPISGHATLYWYQQILGQGPKLLIQFQNNGVVDDSQLPKDRFSAERLKGVDSTLKIQPAKLEDSAVYLCASSLDPPTSGGDTQYFGPGTRLTVL.

This clonotype was seen many times. The chain links TRBV29-1 to TRBJ2-4; weak D call: TRBD1 (5 bases). This CDR3 spans 12 amino acids. The V and J ends lost 4 bases and 7 bases respectively, with 11 bases between them. Germline V gene sequence: CDR1 SQVTM, CDR2 ANQGSEA. This CDR3 reads CSVVGPDNIQYF. CDR3 bases: TGCAGCGTTGTGGGGCCCGATAACATTCAGTACTTC.

CDR3 in amino acids: CASSFLAGGQAFF. The CDR3 DNA reads as TGTGCCAGCAGCTTCCTTGCGGGCGGACAAGCTTTCTTT. This chain uses TRBV11-2 with TRBJ1-1, with D uncertain. Germline CDR1 SGHAT, CDR2 FQNNGV. This CDR3 comprises 13 residues. Trimming took off 3 bases at V and 9 bases at J, with 14 bases between the two ends.

V is TRBV7-9 and J is TRBJ2-5; TRBD2 might be the D (7 bases). Trimming removed 2 bases at V and 2 bases at J, with 18 bases between. CDR1 SEHNR and CDR2 FQNEAQ come from the germline V gene (reference sequence). This CDR3 has 17 residues. CDR3: CASSLLRSAGAQETQYF. The CDR3 DNA sequence: TGTGCCAGCAGCTTATTAAGGAGTGCGGGGGCGCAAGAGACCCAGTACTTC.

The chain is built from TRBV9 and TRBJ2-3, with 8 nucleotides matching TRBD2. V shed 0 bases and J 4 bases; nucleotides not matched to a gene: 7. Germline V gives CDR1 SGDLS, CDR2 YYNGEE. This CDR3 comprises 16 residues. The CDR3 DNA reads as TGTGCCAGCAGCGTAGAAGACGGGGGGGTTTCAGATACGCAGTATTTT. Translating gives CASSVEDGGVSDTQYF.